This T cell receptor beta chain was sequenced for a study of PD-1 blockade in classical Hodgkin lymphoma. In the study overall: Patients were infused with nivolumab 3 mg/kg every 2 weeks. Overall study results and limits: What caused the repertoire differences, perhaps disease activity or prior therapy, remains undefined. At baseline, newly diagnosed patients reportedly showed less TCR diversity than healthy donors. Complete responders' diversity at baseline resembled that of newly diagnosed patients.

Every single patient, without exception, relapsed after autologous stem cell transplantation, and brentuximab vedotin exposure varied. Germline CDR1 reads MDHEN; CDR2 reads SYDVKM. The CDR3 is made up of 14 amino acids. Trimming took off 7 bases at V and 0 bases at J, with 7 bases between the two ends. TCRdb keeps only in-frame clones here, not all; method: immunoSEQ multiplex PCR. The data show nearly 100,000 clones, around four fifths seen once. A remark on this clone: No antigen is known for it.

V is TRBV28 and J is TRBJ2-6, with D uncertain. This TCR came from a human donor with classical Hodgkin lymphoma. The sequenced sample was peripheral blood mononuclear cells (PBMCs), obtained at baseline. CDR3 in amino acids: CASNTYSGANVLTF. In nucleotides, the CDR3 is TGTGCCAGCAATACGTACTCTGGGGCCAACGTCCTGACTTTC. Variable domain in full (rest from reference TRBV28 and TRBJ2-6): DVKVTQSSRYLVKRTGEKVFLECVQDMDHENMFWYRQDPGLGLRLIYFSYDVKMKEKGDIPEGYSVSREKKERFSLILESASTNQTSMYLCASNTYSGANVLTFGAGSRLTVL.